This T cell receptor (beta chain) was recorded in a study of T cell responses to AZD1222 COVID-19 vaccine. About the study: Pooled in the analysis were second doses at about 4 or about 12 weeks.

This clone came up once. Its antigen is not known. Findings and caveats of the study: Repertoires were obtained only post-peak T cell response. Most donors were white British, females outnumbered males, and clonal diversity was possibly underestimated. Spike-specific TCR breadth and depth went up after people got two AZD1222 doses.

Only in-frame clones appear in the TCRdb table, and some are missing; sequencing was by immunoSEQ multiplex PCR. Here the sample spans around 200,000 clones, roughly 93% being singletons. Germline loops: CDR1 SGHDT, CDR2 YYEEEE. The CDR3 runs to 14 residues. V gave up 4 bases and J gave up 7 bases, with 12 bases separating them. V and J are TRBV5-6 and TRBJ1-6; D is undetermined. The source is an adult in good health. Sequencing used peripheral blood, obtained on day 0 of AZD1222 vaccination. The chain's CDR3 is CASSQKIRNSPLHF. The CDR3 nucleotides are TGTGCCAGCAGCCAGAAGATTCGGAATTCACCCCTCCACTTT.